Listed below are T cell receptor beta chains from one sample, sequenced in a study of blood T cell repertoires in COVID-19. Clones were sequenced by immunoSEQ multiplex PCR, and TCRdb holds only the in-frame ones, with some missing. The sample lists about 54,000 clones; 87% were seen once. Sequencing was performed on peripheral blood. The receptors were gathered from a man in his forties with COVID-19, enrolled during active disease. Both conserved end residues are part of each CDR3. Fields, in order: D gene, J gene, V gene, clone size, CDR3 DNA, CDR3 protein. D genes are given only for firm matches. The listing skips clone size in some rows; elsewhere it reads once, few, many or a size class.

>-|TRBJ2-2|TRBV4-2|-
TGTGCCAGCAGCCCTCACAGGGGTAGCGGGGACACCGGGGAGCTGTTTTTT
CASSPHRGSGDTGELFF
>-|TRBJ1-6|TRBV6-5|-
TGTGCCACCGCGGTGGGGCAGTATAATTCACCCCTCCACTTT
CATAVGQYNSPLHF
>-|TRBJ2-7|TRBV6-5|-
TGTGCCAGCAACAGCAGGGGTCACTACGAGCAGTACTTC
CASNSRGHYEQYF
>-|TRBJ1-1|TRBV19|-
TGTGCCAGTACCCCGGGTACTCTCAACACTGAAGCTTTCTTT
CASTPGTLNTEAFF
>-|TRBJ2-7|TRBV19|-
TGTGCCATTTCCCCGACACTTTTCTACGAGCAGTACTTC
CAISPTLFYEQYF
>TRBD2|TRBJ2-7|TRBV5-5|-
TGTGCCAGCAGCCCAGGGACTAGCGGGGGTGTATACGAGCAGTACTTC
CASSPGTSGGVYEQYF
>-|TRBJ2-7|TRBV27|-
TGTGCCAGCGGAGAATTCGGAGCGGGTCCACAACTCTACGAGCAGTACTTC
CASGEFGAGPQLYEQYF
>-|TRBJ2-7|TRBV5-5|medium-sized
TGTGCCAGCAGCCCCCTTCTGGAGCGGGCGACCTACGAGCAGTACTTC
CASSPLLERATYEQYF
>TRBD2|TRBJ2-5|TRBV10-2|once
TGCGCCAGCAGAACCGGGACTAGAGAGACCCAGTACTTC
CASRTGTRETQYF
>TRBD1|TRBJ1-6|TRBV6-5|-
TGTGCCAGCAGAGGGACAGATTATAATTCACCCCTCCACTTT
CASRGTDYNSPLHF
>-|TRBJ1-2|TRBV30|-
TGTGCCTGGAGTGTACTTTATTCGCCCGAGGGAGGCTACACCTTC
CAWSVLYSPEGGYTF
>-|TRBJ2-1|TRBV5-5|few
TGTGCCAGCAGCTTTAATTCAGGGCCCTCCTACAATGAGCAGTTCTTC
CASSFNSGPSYNEQFF
>-|TRBJ1-6|TRBV6-1|-
TGTGCCAGCAGTGATGCACCGGGTAGTAGGTCACCCCTCCACTTT
CASSDAPGSRSPLHF
>TRBD2|TRBJ2-1|TRBV6-1|-
TGTGCCAGCAGTGAACTAGCGGGCTCCTACAATGAGCAGTTCTTC
CASSELAGSYNEQFF
>-|TRBJ2-3|TRBV28|once
TGTGCCATTAGCAACCCAGATACGCAGTATTTT
CAISNPDTQYF
>-|TRBJ2-2|TRBV5-1|-
TGCGCCAGCAGCTTGGGAGGGAAGGGCACCGGGGAGCTGTTTTTT
CASSLGGKGTGELFF
>TRBD2|TRBJ2-1|TRBV4-2|-
TGTGCCAGCAGCCATCCCGGACTAGCGGGAGCCAATGAGCAGTTCTTC
CASSHPGLAGANEQFF
>-|TRBJ1-2|TRBV4-1|-
TGCGCCAGCAGCCTAAATCCGGGTGGTCTCGGTAATGGCTACACCTTC
CASSLNPGGLGNGYTF
>-|TRBJ2-1|TRBV21-1|-
TGTGCCAGCAGCAAAGAGATTGAGGACAGGGGATTCACTGAGCAGTTCTTC
CASSKEIEDRGFTEQFF
>-|TRBJ2-7|TRBV5-1|-
TGCGCCAGCAGCTTCCCAGACTCCTACGAGCAGTACTTC
CASSFPDSYEQYF
>-|TRBJ1-1|TRBV3-1/TRBV3-2|-
TGTGCCAGCAGCCCACTCTCGGGGACTGAAGCTTTCTTT
CASSPLSGTEAFF
>TRBD2|TRBJ2-5|TRBV12-5|-
TGTGCTAGTGGTCCCCGGATGGCGGGAGGGGAAGAGACCCAGTACTTC
CASGPRMAGGEETQYF
>-|TRBJ1-2|TRBV5-1|-
TGCGCCAGCAGCCACCCTGGACTTAACTATGGCTACACCTTC
CASSHPGLNYGYTF
>-|TRBJ1-6|TRBV14|few
TGTGCCAGCAGCCATGAGGCTATGAATTCACCCCTCCACTTT
CASSHEAMNSPLHF
>-|TRBJ2-1|TRBV19|once
TGTGCCAGTAGTATCCCTTCGGGGTCACGAAGCGAGCAGTTCTTC
CASSIPSGSRSEQFF
>TRBD1|TRBJ2-7|TRBV7-9|-
TGTGCCAGCAGACCTCCCGTCGGGACAGGGGAATCCATTTACGAGCAGTACTTC
CASRPPVGTGESIYEQYF
>-|TRBJ2-2|TRBV5-1|once
TGCGCCAGCAGCTTGATGACACCCGGCACCGGGGAGCTGTTTTTT
CASSLMTPGTGELFF
>TRBD1|TRBJ2-3|TRBV18|-
TGTGCCAGCTCCCCCGACAGGGGTGGAGGCACAGATACGCAGTATTTT
CASSPDRGGGTDTQYF
>-|TRBJ1-6|TRBV2|few
TGTGCCAGCAGCAAAGAACGCGATTCACCCCTCCACTTT
CASSKERDSPLHF
>-|TRBJ2-3|TRBV5-1|-
TGCGCCAGCAGCTTGTCGGTGGGGGGGCTAAGGGATACGCAGTATTTT
CASSLSVGGLRDTQYF
>-|TRBJ1-3|TRBV30|-
TGTGCCTGGAGTGTACTTGGAAACACCATATATTTT
CAWSVLGNTIYF
>-|TRBJ1-1|TRBV18|-
TGTGCCAGCTCACCCAGCAGGCGGGCTGAAGCTTTCTTT
CASSPSRRAEAFF
>-|TRBJ2-2|TRBV9|-
TGTGCCAGCAGCGTAGGAACAGCCGGGGGTTCCGGGGAGCTGTTTTTT
CASSVGTAGGSGELFF
>TRBD1|TRBJ2-2|TRBV7-9|-
TGTGCCAGCAGCTTAAGAAGGGACAGAAACACCGGGGAGCTGTTTTTT
CASSLRRDRNTGELFF
>-|TRBJ2-3|TRBV29-1|few
TGCAGCGTCTGCCGCTCGCGTGGGGGGTCAGATACGCAGTATTTT
CSVCRSRGGSDTQYF
>-|TRBJ2-1|TRBV7-3|-
TGTGCCAGCAGCTTAGTTCAGACAGGTACCTACAATGAGCAGTTCTTC
CASSLVQTGTYNEQFF
>-|TRBJ1-5|TRBV15|-
TGTGCCACCAGCAGAGTCCCAAATCCTCAGCCCCAGCATTTT
CATSRVPNPQPQHF
>TRBD2|TRBJ2-1|TRBV5-1|-
TGCGCCAGCAGCTTACAGGGAAGCGGGAGGGCGAGAGAGCAGTTCTTC
CASSLQGSGRAREQFF
>TRBD1|TRBJ1-2|TRBV11-3|-
TGTGCCAGCAGCTTAACCTCCTTACAGGGGGAGTGGAATGGCTACACCTTC
CASSLTSLQGEWNGYTF
>-|TRBJ2-1|TRBV24-1|-
TGTGCCACCAGTGAAGGACTCGGGAATGAGCAGTTCTTC
CATSEGLGNEQFF
>-|TRBJ2-3|TRBV29-1|-
TGCAGCGTTGATTACGGGGGACTCACAGATACGCAGTATTTT
CSVDYGGLTDTQYF
>-|TRBJ2-1|TRBV20-1|-
TGCAGTGCTGCCAGCGGTAGTGAGCAGTTCTTC
CSAASGSEQFF
>-|TRBJ1-3|TRBV28|-
TGTGCCAGCAAAAAGGCGGGTCCCACCACTGGAAACACCATATATTTT
CASKKAGPTTGNTIYF
>TRBD1|TRBJ1-1|TRBV9|-
TGTGCCAGCAGCGTAGCCCCGCTGGGACAGTCAAATGAAGCTTTCTTT
CASSVAPLGQSNEAFF
>-|TRBJ2-1|TRBV2|-
TGTGCCAGCAGAAGGGAACAGGGCAATGAGCAGTTCTTC
CASRREQGNEQFF
>-|TRBJ1-2|TRBV29-1|few
TGCAGCGTTGACAAGGGGAATGGCTACACCTTC
CSVDKGNGYTF
>TRBD1|TRBJ2-7|TRBV11-2|-
TGTGCCAGCAGCTTAGAACAGGGGGCCTACGAGCAGTACTTC
CASSLEQGAYEQYF
>-|TRBJ1-2|TRBV19|-
TGTGCCAGTAGGGTGGGGCGGCAGAATGGCTACACCTTC
CASRVGRQNGYTF
>-|TRBJ2-1|TRBV30|few
TGTGCCTGGAGTGTAGCAGGGGCCGCGCCAAATGAGCAGTTCTTC
CAWSVAGAAPNEQFF
>-|TRBJ1-2|TRBV12-3/TRBV12-4|-
TGTGCCAGCAGCCTTGACAGAAACTATGGCTACACCTTC
CASSLDRNYGYTF
>TRBD2|TRBJ2-3|TRBV18|-
TGTGCCAGCTCGACCCCGGGACTAGCGGGAGGGACAGATACGCAGTATTTT
CASSTPGLAGGTDTQYF